Shown below are 7 T cell receptor beta chains from a single sample sequenced in a study of blood T cell repertoires in COVID-19. Sequencing used immunoSEQ multiplex PCR; TCRdb keeps in-frame clones, though not all of them. The sample holds a few hundred thousand clones, more than 70% seen once. Sequenced material: peripheral blood. The origin of the receptors is a woman between 18 and 29 years old with acute or convalescent COVID-19.

The chain is built from TRBV27 and TRBJ1-2, with D unresolved. CDR1 and CDR2 (germline): MNHEY, SMNVEV (reference sequence). V was trimmed by 3 bases and J by 3 bases, leaving 14 bases between them. CDR3 length: 15 amino acids. DNA of the CDR3: TGTGCCAGCAGTTTCGGAGGGTCATGGGACTATGGCTACACCTTC. The encoded protein is CASSFGGSWDYGYTF.

This chain joins TRBV12-3 or TRBV12-4 and TRBJ1-1, with a weak D call TRBD1 (5 bases). The CDR3 totals 11 residues. Trimming took off 3 bases at V and 11 bases at J, with 10 bases between the two ends. The CDR3 loop is CASSLGGRAFF. The DNA for the CDR3 is TGTGCCAGCAGTTTGGGGGGGAGGGCTTTCTTT.

The V call is TRBV6-5, the J call TRBJ2-1; 11 positions match TRBD2. V lost 5 bases, J lost 7 bases, and 7 bases stayed unmatched. The CDR3 consists of 15 residues. CDR1 MNHEY and CDR2 SVGAGI come from the germline V gene. CDR3 DNA sequence: TGTGCCAGCAGTCCGAACTTAGCGGGAGGGAATGAGCAGTTCTTC. As protein: CASSPNLAGGNEQFF.

The rearrangement uses TRBV27 and TRBJ2-1; 7 nucleotides match TRBD2. Trimming at V came to 3 bases and at J to 6 bases, leaving 2 bases not matched to a gene. This CDR3 contains 13 residues. Germline-derived CDR1 and CDR2 are MNHEY and SMNVEV (reference sequence). The CDR3 coding sequence is TGTGCCAGCAGTTTCTCTAGCGGCAATGAGCAGTTCTTC. This codes for CASSFSSGNEQFF.

This sequence joins TRBV27 and TRBJ1-3, with 8 positions matching TRBD1. The junction had 12 bases not matched to a gene; V was cut back by 4 bases and J by 4 bases. Germline V gene data show CDR1 as MNHEY and CDR2 as SMNVEV (reference sequence). This CDR3 is built from 17 residues. Here the CDR3 reads CASSSYRGAQGGNTIYF. The CDR3, as DNA: TGTGCCAGCAGTTCCTACAGGGGGGCCCAAGGAGGAAACACCATATATTTT.

This rearrangement joins TRBV5-8 to TRBJ2-1; 7 nucleotides line up with TRBD1. The V segment lost 4 bases and the J segment 6 bases; nucleotides outside the gene matches: 4. CDR1 and CDR2 from the germline V gene are SGHTS and YDEGEE. The CDR3 runs 13 residues. The CDR3 DNA follows: TGTGCCAGCAGCAAGGGACAGATCAATGAGCAGTTCTTC. Translating gives CASSKGQINEQFF.

The chain combines TRBV30 with TRBJ1-2, with D tentatively TRBD1 (5 bases). With 0 bases removed from V and 5 bases from J, the gap between germline ends came to 10 bases. Germline CDR1 is GTSNPN and CDR2 is SVGIG (reference sequence). The CDR3 has 13 residues. This CDR3 is CAWSVGEGYGYTF. CDR3 nucleotides: TGTGCCTGGAGTGTGGGGGAGGGGTATGGCTACACCTTC.